This T cell receptor (beta chain) was recovered during a study of T cell repertoires in cytomegalovirus infection. At the level of the study: Indications of both CMV infection and matching HLA type were provided by public TCR beta signatures.

MiXCR was run by TCRdb on the reads, yielding one entry per CDR3 protein. Here the sample spans about 900,000 distinct CDR3 sequences, about a third being singletons. This clonotype was detected many times. Antigen specificity is unknown. The V and J ends lost 5 bases and 6 bases, in that order; junction bases with no gene match: 0. Per germline, CDR1 MNHEY and CDR2 SMNVEV (reference sequence). The CDR3 extends over 12 amino acids. The chain recombines TRBV27 with TRBJ2-1; 8 nucleotides line up with TRBD1. This TCR was recovered from a human donor in good health (CMV status not recorded). Some clones in this sample may be carry-over from other donors' samples. The sample in question was cultured CD8+ T cells from PBMCs, obtained from culture after CMV antigen stimulation. In nucleotides, the CDR3 is TGTGCCAGCAGTACAGGGGGCAATGAGCAGTTCTTC. Protein product: CASSTGGNEQFF.